This TCR beta chain came from a study of cytomegalovirus exposure and HLA in healthy donors. The PCR had 60 Vbeta and 13 Jbeta primers. The repertoire was sequenced with immunoSEQ multiplex PCR; TCRdb's copy has only in-frame clones and lacks some. The repertoire holds roughly 190,000 clones, with around 87% as singletons. Study-wide points: In a later analysis, a genetic analysis reported fewer productive-TCR N-insertions in an Asian-associated ancestry cluster than the cohort average. 150 to 200 TCR beta chains were listed as cytomegalovirus-associated.

With respect to this clone: Its specificity is not known.

CDR1 is SGHTA, CDR2 FQGNSA, per germline. V dropped 3 bases and J dropped 3 bases, with 12 bases sitting between them. CDR3 length: 14 residues. The TCR was taken from a woman under 30 in good health and CMV-seronegative. Material: PBMCs. The chain recombines TRBV7-2 with TRBJ2-7; D may be TRBD1 (6 bases). CDR3 amino acids: CASSFWTDFYEQYF. The CDR3, as DNA: TGTGCCAGCAGCTTTTGGACAGACTTCTACGAGCAGTACTTC. The complete variable domain, with remaining parts taken from reference TRBV7-2 and TRBJ2-7, reads GAGVSQSPSNKVTEKGKDVELRCDPISGHTALYWYRQSLGQGLEFLIYFQGNSAPDKSGLPSDRFSAERTGGSVSTLTIQRTQQEDSAVYLCASSFWTDFYEQYFGPGTRLTVT.